Following are 26 T cell receptor beta chains from one sample sequenced in a study of blood T cell repertoires in COVID-19 (dated by TCRdb to 2018 to 2021). The library was built by means of the immunoSEQ multiplex PCR assay. TCRdb took this table from immuneACCESS and kept in-frame rearrangements with V and J called. Such tables lack part of the clones; where checked against another copy, unresolved V genes explain under half of the gap, and the rest is unexplained. This sample has a few hundred thousand clones in its table, and about 91% of those were observed once. The top ten clones comprise 10% of the sample. The sample taken for sequencing was PBMCs or T cells enriched from blood (not recorded which). The receptor set was obtained from a man aged 18 to 35 with acute COVID-19.

This chain connects TRBV30 to TRBJ2-1; D gene ambiguous. Trimming stripped 5 bases from V and 0 bases from J, with 8 bases between. CDR3 length: 13 residues. Germline lookup yields CDR1 GTSNPN and CDR2 SVGIG (reference sequence). CDR3 DNA sequence: TGTGCCTGGGCAGGTAGCTCCTACAATGAGCAGTTCTTC. The encoded protein is CAWAGSSYNEQFF.

J is TRBJ1-3 and V is TRBV2, with 9 bases identical to TRBD1. The germline CDR1 and CDR2 sequences are SNHLY and FYNNEI. J gave up 0 bases and V 8 bases, and 11 bases lay outside the gene matches. The CDR3 contains 17 residues. The CDR3 sequence is CASARGTGSNSGNTIYF. Here the CDR3 DNA reads TGTGCCAGCGCAAGAGGGACAGGGAGCAACTCTGGAAACACCATATATTTT.

The rearrangement links TRBV25-1 to TRBJ1-5, with 7 bases identical to TRBD1. This CDR3 region has 15 residues. Trimming took 4 bases from V and 3 from J; bases not matched to a gene: 6. From germline, CDR1 is MGHDK and CDR2 SYGVNS. The CDR3 bases are TGTGCCAGCAGTGGAGGGGGCAGTACCAATCAGCCCCAGCATTTT. Its protein product is CASSGGGSTNQPQHF. The entire variable domain, with the rest obtained from reference TRBV25-1 and TRBJ1-5, is as follows: EADIYQTPRYLVIGTGKKITLECSQTMGHDKMYWYQQDPGMELHLIHYSYGVNSTEKGDLSSESTVSRIRTEHFPLTLESARPSHTSQYLCASSGGGSTNQPQHFGDGTRLSIL.

The chain links TRBV29-1 to TRBJ1-3; the D is unclear. The CDR3 extends over 13 amino acids. Trimming cost V 4 bases and J 0 bases, with 7 bases left between them. Germline V gene sequence: CDR1 SQVTM, CDR2 ANQGSEA. This CDR3 is CSVGSSSGNTIYF. CDR3 coding DNA: TGCAGCGTTGGCTCTAGCTCTGGAAACACCATATATTTT.

The CDR3 here is CAGRGTPYEQYF. The CDR3 nucleotides read TGCGCCGGTCGGGGAACTCCCTACGAGCAGTACTTC. The chain has TRBV23-1 and TRBJ2-7, with D maybe TRBD2 (5 bases). TRBV23-1 is labeled an ORF, and its function is uncertain. The CDR3 is made up of 12 amino acids. The germline V and J ends were trimmed by 11 bases and 2 bases, with 13 bases remaining between them.

The chain links TRBV5-8 to TRBJ1-1; D call uncertain. Germline CDR1 reads SGHTS; CDR2 reads YDEGEE. Trimming took 1 base from V and 4 from J, leaving 14 bases between them. This CDR3 is 15 amino acids long. CDR3 DNA sequence: TGTGCCAGCAGCTTGTGGGCAGGTGGTAGCACTGAAGCTTTCTTT. This sequence encodes CASSLWAGGSTEAFF.

In DNA, the CDR3 is TGTGCCACCAGTGATAAGGCGGACTCCTACGAGCAGTACTTC. This translates into CATSDKADSYEQYF. The chain has TRBV24-1 and TRBJ2-7; no clear D. Germline CDR1 is KGHDR and CDR2 is SFDVKD. The CDR3 extends over 14 amino acids. The V end lost 3 bases, the J end lost 0 bases, and 8 bases lay between the germline ends.

V is TRBV6-4 and J is TRBJ2-7; weak D call: TRBD2 (5 bases). Germline CDR1 and CDR2: MRHNA and SNTAGT. The CDR3 consists of 17 residues. V lost 4 bases and J lost 2, with 21 bases in between. Here the CDR3 reads CASSVPAGIPFTYEQYF. The CDR3 DNA follows: TGTGCCAGCAGTGTCCCCGCCGGGATTCCGTTTACCTACGAGCAGTACTTC.

The J gene is TRBJ2-3, the V gene TRBV7-8; D is possibly TRBD2 (5 bases). Per germline, CDR1 SGHVS and CDR2 FQNEAQ. The CDR3 spans 15 residues. V was pared by 6 bases and J by 0 bases, with 13 bases between. The CDR3 DNA reads TGTGCCAGCAGACTAAAGGGAGCTAGCACAGATACGCAGTATTTT. It is translated as CASRLKGASTDTQYF.

This sequence joins TRBV28 and TRBJ1-4; TRBD1 might be the D (6 bases). Germline V gives CDR1 MDHEN, CDR2 SYDVKM. Trimming shortened V by 5 bases and J by 4 bases, and 14 bases separated the two germline ends. The CDR3 length is 15 residues. CDR3 nucleotide sequence: TGTGCCAGCAGTGGGACACTCGTTTATAATGAAAAACTGTTTTTT. It codes for CASSGTLVYNEKLFF.

This clone turned up a few times. This chain uses TRBV4-1 with TRBJ2-1; D gene unclear. The CDR3 has 12 residues. Between the trimmed V and J ends, which lost 0 bases and 7 bases, there was a span of 4 bases. Germline CDR1 is MGHRA and CDR2 is YSYEKL. DNA of the CDR3: TGCGCCAGCAGCCAAGATCTTAATGAGCAGTTCTTC. This gives the protein CASSQDLNEQFF.

In DNA, the CDR3 is TGTGCCAGCAGTCTAGGACTAGCGGGGGAGTTCTTC. Protein product: CASSLGLAGEFF. The gene calls are TRBV27 and TRBJ2-1; 13 bases are shared with TRBD2. V was pared by 5 bases and J by 14 bases, with 3 bases of the junction left unmatched. The germline V gene has CDR1 MNHEY and CDR2 SMNVEV (reference sequence). The CDR3 spans 12 residues.

This chain joins TRBV24-1 and TRBJ2-1; 13 nucleotides agree with TRBD2. The junction had 7 bases not matched to a gene; V was cut back by 2 bases and J by 7 bases. There are 17 residues in the CDR3. CDR1 is KGHDR, CDR2 SFDVKD, per germline. The CDR3 DNA reads TGTGCCACCAGTGATTCGGGCACTAGCGGGAGGGCAAATGAGCAGTTCTTC. The encoded protein is CATSDSGTSGRANEQFF.

This rearrangement joins TRBV9 to TRBJ2-5; D might be TRBD2 (6 bases). The CDR3 loop spans 15 amino acids. Germline lookup yields CDR1 SGDLS and CDR2 YYNGEE. Trimming stripped 0 bases from V and 5 bases from J, with 14 bases between. CDR3: CASSVDGRIQETQYF. The DNA of the CDR3 is TGTGCCAGCAGCGTAGACGGGAGAATTCAGGAGACCCAGTACTTC.

There are a few counts of this clone. V and J are TRBV10-3 and TRBJ2-3; 9 positions match TRBD2. This CDR3 spans 16 amino acids. Unmatched junction bases numbered 12, after V lost 3 bases and J lost 8 bases. Germline CDR1 is ENHRY and CDR2 is SYGVKD. The CDR3, as DNA: TGTGCCATCAGTGATCCAAAGACTAGCGGTCTGGGTACGCAGTATTTT. It translates to CAISDPKTSGLGTQYF.

The chain has TRBV18 and TRBJ2-2, with 7 positions matching TRBD2. There are 14 residues in the CDR3. The germline V gene encodes CDR1 KGHSH and CDR2 LQKENI. With V trimmed by 3 bases and J by 5 bases, 3 bases remained unmatched. CDR3 loop: CASSPLGGTGELFF. The CDR3 DNA follows: TGTGCCAGCTCACCCCTCGGGGGGACCGGGGAGCTGTTTTTT.

This sequence joins TRBV4-1 and TRBJ1-2; D gene unclear. V was trimmed by 1 base and J by 4 bases, leaving 10 bases between them. CDR3 size: 14 residues. The germline CDR1 and CDR2 sequences are MGHRA and YSYEKL. This chain's CDR3 is CASSQAGTFYGYTF. CDR3 in DNA: TGCGCCAGCAGCCAAGCTGGCACATTCTATGGCTACACCTTC.

This chain links TRBV29-1 with TRBJ1-1, with 7 positions matching TRBD1. Germline CDR1 and CDR2: SQVTM and ANQGSEA. CDR3 length: 12 residues. V was pared by 6 bases and J by 1 base, with 2 bases of the junction left unmatched. The CDR3 region is CSVRTGNTEAFF. The CDR3 DNA reads as TGCAGCGTCCGGACAGGGAACACTGAAGCTTTCTTT.

This chain joins TRBV9 and TRBJ1-1, with TRBD1 matching over 7 bases. Per germline, CDR1 SGDLS and CDR2 YYNGEE. Trimming removed 3 bases from V and 6 bases from J; junction bases left unmatched: 20. CDR3 length: 18 residues. The CDR3 loop is CASSESTGRLLGRPEAFF. The CDR3 region has the DNA TGTGCCAGCAGCGAATCGACAGGGAGGTTGCTGGGTCGTCCTGAAGCTTTCTTT.

The CDR3 DNA reads as TGTGCCAGCAGCTTAGACGAGGCGGCGGACACTGAAGCTTTCTTT. Translating gives CASSLDEAADTEAFF. V and J are TRBV7-6 and TRBJ1-1; D is uncertain. Between the trimmed V and J ends, which lost 1 base and 3 bases, there was a span of 12 bases. This CDR3 spans 15 amino acids. Germline V gene lookup returns CDR1 SGHVS and CDR2 FNYEAQ.

The chain employs TRBV6-2 or TRBV6-3 and TRBJ2-1; TRBD1 agrees at 7 bases. V dropped 6 bases and J dropped 3; count of bases not matched to a gene: 2. Germline CDR1 is MNHEY and CDR2 is SVGEGT. The CDR3 is 13 residues long. For the CDR3, the DNA is TGTGCCAGCAGCTGGACAGGCTACAATGAGCAGTTCTTC. It codes for CASSWTGYNEQFF.

This chain connects TRBV29-1 to TRBJ2-1, with 9 bases aligning to TRBD2. This CDR3 is 16 amino acids long. Looked up from germline, CDR1 is SQVTM and CDR2 is ANQGSEA. The junction had 13 bases not matched to a gene; V was cut back by 4 bases and J by 6 bases. CDR3 DNA sequence: TGCAGCGTTGCTAATAGGGTGCTAGCGGGGATCAATGAGCAGTTCTTC. This sequence encodes CSVANRVLAGINEQFF.

The V and J genes are TRBV14 and TRBJ2-6; TRBD1 matches 7 bases. With V trimmed by 3 bases and J by 2 bases, 7 bases remained unmatched. This CDR3 is 17 amino acids long. Germline assignment: CDR1 SGHDN and CDR2 FVKESK. CDR3 coding DNA: TGTGCCAGCAGCCAGGGGACGACAGGGACTGGGGCCAACGTCCTGACTTTC. Its protein is CASSQGTTGTGANVLTF.

V is TRBV7-8 and J is TRBJ2-7, with TRBD1 matching over 8 bases. J lost 1 base, V lost 5 bases, and 4 bases had no gene match. Germline V gene sequence: CDR1 SGHVS, CDR2 FQNEAQ. This CDR3 spans 14 amino acids. The CDR3, as DNA: TGTGCCAGCAGCCCCCGGGACAGGTCCTACGAGCAGTACTTC. Encoded protein: CASSPRDRSYEQYF.

The chain has TRBV6-5 and TRBJ2-7; unclear D gene. Between the trimmed V and J ends, which lost 2 bases and 5 bases, there was a span of 13 bases. CDR3 length equals 14 residues. Germline V gene lookup returns CDR1 MNHEY and CDR2 SVGAGI. The CDR3 is CASSYAPPINEQYF. For the CDR3, the DNA is TGTGCCAGCAGTTACGCGCCCCCGATAAACGAGCAGTACTTC.

The chain uses TRBV5-1 and TRBJ2-3; 8 bases align to TRBD1. V lost 7 bases, J lost 1 base, and 8 bases stayed unmatched. Germline-derived CDR1 and CDR2 are SGHRS and YFSETQ. There are 15 residues in the CDR3. As DNA, the CDR3 is TGCGCCAGCGTTCCACAGGGGGGAGGCACAGATACGCAGTATTTT. Translating gives CASVPQGGGTDTQYF.